This TCR beta chain was captured by sequencing in a study of human T cells and chemical hapten exposure. Study results and caveats: Versus controls, expanded TCRs had significantly more large CDR3 similarity clusters.

TCRdb re-derived calls from the RACE reads in MiXCR, one entry per CDR3 protein. The table has about 120,000 distinct CDR3 sequences, about 13% seen once. Worth noting for this clonotype: Its antigen is unidentified.

Sample time point: patch test 1, 2 weeks after DPC sensitization. Treatment defined: therapeutic diphenylcyclopropenone sensitization with weekly scalp DPC. Each donor was an alopecia patient between 18 and 70 years of age who qualified for DPC. CDR1 is DFQATT, CDR2 SNEGSKA, per germline (reference sequence). Trimming removed 3 bases at V and 9 bases at J, with 12 bases between. The CDR3 runs 12 residues. This specimen consisted of whole blood, obtained in connection with sensitization to the hapten diphenylcyclopropenone (DPC). V gene TRBV20-1 combines with J gene TRBJ2-1; D is possibly TRBD2 (6 bases). The TCR comes from a man younger than 35 with alopecia areata. Some clones in this sample may be carry-over from other donors' samples. This chain's CDR3 is CSASRGNVEQFF. Written as DNA, the CDR3 is TGCAGTGCTAGTCGGGGGAACGTTGAGCAGTTCTTC.